This section outlines one TCR beta chain sequence together with its context. What it binds is unknown. Repertoires were generated with immunoSEQ multiplex PCR, while TCRdb's copy carries only in-frame clones and drops some. The table includes around 170,000 clones, roughly 93% detected once. The data derive from a study of T cell responses to AZD1222 COVID-19 vaccine. Whole-study results and caveats: CD4 TCRs associated with vaccination spanned spike, dominating at 160-218 and 743-854. Repertoire sampling happened only post peak T cell response.

This CDR3 region has 15 residues. The V gene's germline CDR1 is MDHEN and CDR2 SYDVKM. V lost 1 base, J lost 3 bases, and 10 bases lay in between. The origin of this receptor is an adult in good health. The V gene is TRBV28, the J gene TRBJ1-3; D is unclear. The sequences come from peripheral blood, collected on day 0 of AZD1222 vaccination. The CDR3 bases are TGTGCCAGCAGTTTATCCAGTCTAGTTGGAAACACCATATATTTT. It is translated as CASSLSSLVGNTIYF. Complete variable domain (other parts from reference TRBV28 and TRBJ1-3): DVKVTQSSRYLVKRTGEKVFLECVQDMDHENMFWYRQDPGLGLRLIYFSYDVKMKEKGDIPEGYSVSREKKERFSLILESASTNQTSMYLCASSLSSLVGNTIYFGEGSWLTVV.